This T cell receptor beta chain came from a study of blood T cell repertoires in COVID-19. The wider study: In each case, the material was cDNA or gDNA derived from T cells, B-cell-depleted T cells, or PBMCs.

Authors' methods: Amplified reference gene primers provided the basis for estimating nucleated cell counts. Using immunoSEQ multiplex PCR, the repertoire was profiled, and TCRdb retains in-frame clones only, with some absent. V and J calls and clone size come straight from that table; D and trimming were deduced from the DNA. In the table there are approximately 200,000 clones, just under 90% of which are singletons. This clone was detected only a few times. Germline loops: CDR1 ENHRY, CDR2 SYGVKD. The CDR3 runs 13 residues. Deletions cut 7 bases from V and 9 bases from J, with 16 bases between. The rearrangement links TRBV10-3 to TRBJ1-5; TRBD1 is a possible D gene (6 bases). This receptor was taken from a man aged 55 to 70 who had recovered from COVID-19. Sequencing was done on a sample of peripheral blood. The DNA for the CDR3 is TGTGCCATCATGGACAGAACCCAGGGGCCCCAGCATTTT. Its protein is CAIMDRTQGPQHF.